The present TCR beta chain was sequenced within a study of blood T cell repertoires in COVID-19. Whole-study context: PBMCs, B-cell-depleted T cells, or T cells provided the cDNA or gDNA that made up the material.

Method: immunoSEQ multiplex PCR; TCRdb's copy keeps in-frame clones and lacks some. The sample shows some 390,000 clones, around 91% of them seen only once. V gave up 6 bases and J gave up 8 bases; unmatched junction bases: 8. The CDR3 spans 12 residues. CDR1 and CDR2 (germline): SQVTM, ANQGSEA. This TCR was sampled from a woman in her thirties or forties with COVID-19, enrolled during active disease. This chain joins TRBV29-1 and TRBJ1-2; 8 nucleotides match TRBD1. Sequencing input: peripheral blood. In DNA form, the CDR3 reads TGCAGCGTGGGGCAGGGGGCAGGCGGCTACACCTTC. Protein sequence: CSVGQGAGGYTF.